This T cell receptor beta chain was profiled in a study of low-dose radiotherapy and immunotherapy resistance in tumors. Across the whole study: Each patient was administered nivolumab intravenously at 240 mg, which was a flat dose, every two weeks, along with intravenous ipilimumab at 1 mg/kg every six weeks.

Priming of first-strand cDNA relied on TRAV- and TRBV-specific primers (covering alpha and beta chains). Amplification of TCRs used a constant-region primer and V-primer adapter for around 20 PCR cycles. Each CDR3 protein is one row after TCRdb ran MiXCR on the reads. This table holds some 94,000 distinct CDR3 sequences, 20% to 25% found once. With 3 bases clipped from V and 7 bases from J, the junction kept 8 bases outside the gene matches. The CDR3 has 14 residues. Germline lookup yields CDR1 LNHDA and CDR2 SQIVND (reference sequence). Time point indicated: after trial treatment. As to treatment: LDRT plus nivolumab, ipilimumab, low-dose cyclophosphamide and aspirin (RACIN trial). This clonotype has at least ten counts.

The rearrangement uses TRBV19 and TRBJ1-1; 7 bases are a match to TRBD1. The clonotype was recovered from a female donor with ovarian cancer. The sequencing here drew on PBMCs, taken after low-dose radiotherapy plus immunotherapy. The CDR3 DNA reads TGTGCCAGTAGTATTAGGAAGGGGACAGATGAAGCTTTCTTT. This translates into CASSIRKGTDEAFF.